This T cell receptor (beta chain) is drawn from a study of cytomegalovirus exposure and HLA in healthy donors. This clone was recorded a few times. Use of 60 Vbeta and 13 Jbeta primers characterized the PCR. Assay used: immunoSEQ multiplex PCR; TCRdb lists only in-frame clones, some missing. The table shows roughly 150,000 clones, with roughly 79% occurring only once. V shed 3 bases and J shed 3 bases, with 22 bases lying between them. The CDR3 spans 18 residues. CDR1 and CDR2 from the germline V gene are SGHRS and YFSETQ. Specimen: PBMCs. The TCR originated in a man aged 35 to 55 in good health and CMV-seronegative. This chain connects TRBV5-1 to TRBJ1-3, with D unresolved. CDR3 residues: CASSSLWSGAPLGNTIYF. Written as DNA, the CDR3 is TGCGCCAGCAGCTCTTTGTGGTCAGGTGCCCCTCTTGGAAACACCATATATTTT.